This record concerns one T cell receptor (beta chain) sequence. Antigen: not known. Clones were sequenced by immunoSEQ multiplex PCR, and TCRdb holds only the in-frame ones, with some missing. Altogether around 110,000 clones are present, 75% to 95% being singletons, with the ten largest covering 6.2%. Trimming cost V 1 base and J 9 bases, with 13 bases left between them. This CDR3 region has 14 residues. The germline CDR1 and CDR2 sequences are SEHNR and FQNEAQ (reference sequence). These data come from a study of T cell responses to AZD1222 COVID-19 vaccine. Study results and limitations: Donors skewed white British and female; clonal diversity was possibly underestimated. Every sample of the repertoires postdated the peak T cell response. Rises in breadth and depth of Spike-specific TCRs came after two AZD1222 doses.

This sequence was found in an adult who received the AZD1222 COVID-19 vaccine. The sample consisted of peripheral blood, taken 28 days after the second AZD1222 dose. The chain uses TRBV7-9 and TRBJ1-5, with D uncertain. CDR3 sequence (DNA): TGTGCCAGCAGCTTAGATGGCAGGACTTCGCCCCAGCATTTT. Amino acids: CASSLDGRTSPQHF.